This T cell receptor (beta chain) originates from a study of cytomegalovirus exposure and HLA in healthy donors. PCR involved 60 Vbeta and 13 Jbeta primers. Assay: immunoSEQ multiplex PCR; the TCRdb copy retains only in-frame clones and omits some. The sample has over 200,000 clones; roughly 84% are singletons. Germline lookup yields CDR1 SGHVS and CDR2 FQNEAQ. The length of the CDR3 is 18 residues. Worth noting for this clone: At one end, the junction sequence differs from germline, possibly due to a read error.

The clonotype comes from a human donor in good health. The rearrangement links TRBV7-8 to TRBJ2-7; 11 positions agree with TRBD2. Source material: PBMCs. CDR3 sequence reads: CASSLGLAGNLDSHEQYF. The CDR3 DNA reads TGTGCCAGCAGCTTAGGACTAGCGGGAAACTTGGACTCCCACGAGCAGTACTTC.